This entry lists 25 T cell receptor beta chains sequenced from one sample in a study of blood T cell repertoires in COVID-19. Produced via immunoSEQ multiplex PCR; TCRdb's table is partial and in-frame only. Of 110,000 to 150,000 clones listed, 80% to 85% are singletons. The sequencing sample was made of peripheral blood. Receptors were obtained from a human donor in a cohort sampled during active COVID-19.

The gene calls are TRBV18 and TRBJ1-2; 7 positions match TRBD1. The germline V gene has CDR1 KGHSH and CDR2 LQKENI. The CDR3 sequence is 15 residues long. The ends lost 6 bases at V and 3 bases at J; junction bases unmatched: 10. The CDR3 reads CASSLDRARDYGYTF. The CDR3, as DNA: TGTGCCAGCTCGCTAGACAGGGCCCGGGACTATGGCTACACCTTC.

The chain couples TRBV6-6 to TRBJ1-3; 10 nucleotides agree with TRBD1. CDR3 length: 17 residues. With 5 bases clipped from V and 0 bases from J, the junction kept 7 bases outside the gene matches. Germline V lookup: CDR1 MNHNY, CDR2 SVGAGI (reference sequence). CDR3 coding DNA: TGTGCCAGCAGTCGGGGGACAGGGGACTTCTCTGGAAACACCATATATTTT. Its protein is CASSRGTGDFSGNTIYF.

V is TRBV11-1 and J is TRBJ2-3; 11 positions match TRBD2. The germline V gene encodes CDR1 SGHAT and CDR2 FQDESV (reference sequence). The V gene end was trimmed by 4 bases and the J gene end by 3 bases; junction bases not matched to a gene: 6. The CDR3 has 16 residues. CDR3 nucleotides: TGTGCCAGCAGCTCTAGCGGGGGGCTGGGTACAGATACGCAGTATTTT. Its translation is CASSSSGGLGTDTQYF.

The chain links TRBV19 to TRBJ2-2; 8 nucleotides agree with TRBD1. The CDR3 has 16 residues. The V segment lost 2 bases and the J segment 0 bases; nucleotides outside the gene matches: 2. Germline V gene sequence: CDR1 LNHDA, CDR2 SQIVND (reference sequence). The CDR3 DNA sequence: TGTGCCAGTAGTATACAGGGGGCAGCGAACACCGGGGAGCTGTTTTTT. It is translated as CASSIQGAANTGELFF.

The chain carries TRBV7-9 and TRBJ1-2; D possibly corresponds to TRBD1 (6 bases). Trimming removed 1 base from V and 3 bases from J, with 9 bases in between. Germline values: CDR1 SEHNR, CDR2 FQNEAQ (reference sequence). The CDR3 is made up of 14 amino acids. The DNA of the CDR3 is TGTGCCAGCAGCTTAGGGGACAACGACTATGGCTACACCTTC. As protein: CASSLGDNDYGYTF.

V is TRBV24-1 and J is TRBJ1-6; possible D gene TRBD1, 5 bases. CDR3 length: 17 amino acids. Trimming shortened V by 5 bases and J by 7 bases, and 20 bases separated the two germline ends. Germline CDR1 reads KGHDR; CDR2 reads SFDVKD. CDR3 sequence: CATSAFRQQSPNSPLHF. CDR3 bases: TGTGCCACCAGTGCTTTTCGACAGCAAAGCCCCAATTCACCCCTCCACTTT.

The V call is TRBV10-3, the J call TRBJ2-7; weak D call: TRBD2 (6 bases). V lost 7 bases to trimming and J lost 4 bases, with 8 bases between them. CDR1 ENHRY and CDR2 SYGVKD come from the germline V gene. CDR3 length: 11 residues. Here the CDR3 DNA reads TGTGCCATCAACCGGGGGTACGAGCAGTACTTC. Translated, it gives CAINRGYEQYF.

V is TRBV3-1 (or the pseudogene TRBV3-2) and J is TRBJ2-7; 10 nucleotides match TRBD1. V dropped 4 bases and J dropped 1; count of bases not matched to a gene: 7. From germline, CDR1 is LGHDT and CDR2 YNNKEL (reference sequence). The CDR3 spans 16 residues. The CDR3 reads CASSLEGQGISYEQYF. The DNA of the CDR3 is TGTGCCAGCAGCCTGGAGGGACAGGGGATATCCTACGAGCAGTACTTC.

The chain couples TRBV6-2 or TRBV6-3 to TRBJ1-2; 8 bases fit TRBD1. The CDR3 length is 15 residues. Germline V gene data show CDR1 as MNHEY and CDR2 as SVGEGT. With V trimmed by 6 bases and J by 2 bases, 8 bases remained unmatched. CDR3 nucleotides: TGTGCCAGCAGCCCCGGACAGGGCTGGAACTATGGCTACACCTTC. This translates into CASSPGQGWNYGYTF.

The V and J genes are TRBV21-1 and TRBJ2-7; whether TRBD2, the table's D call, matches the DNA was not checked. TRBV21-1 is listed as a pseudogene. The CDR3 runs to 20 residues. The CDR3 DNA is TGTGCCAGCAGCAACGACAACTGGAGGACCGGAGGGACTAGCTCCTACGAGCAGTACTTC. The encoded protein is CASSNDNWRTGGTSSYEQYF.

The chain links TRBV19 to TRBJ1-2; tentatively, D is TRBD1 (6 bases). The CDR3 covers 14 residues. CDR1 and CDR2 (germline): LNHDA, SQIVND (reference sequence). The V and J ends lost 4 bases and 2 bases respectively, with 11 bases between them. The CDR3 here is CASSRGQPNYGYTF. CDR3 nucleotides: TGTGCCAGTAGTAGAGGACAGCCAAACTATGGCTACACCTTC.

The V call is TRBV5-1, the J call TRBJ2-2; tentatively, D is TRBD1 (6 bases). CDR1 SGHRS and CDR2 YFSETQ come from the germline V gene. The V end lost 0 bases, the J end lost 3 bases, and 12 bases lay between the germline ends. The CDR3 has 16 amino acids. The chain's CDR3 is CASSLARGYDTGELFF. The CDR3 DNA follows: TGCGCCAGCAGCTTGGCCAGGGGTTACGACACCGGGGAGCTGTTTTTT.

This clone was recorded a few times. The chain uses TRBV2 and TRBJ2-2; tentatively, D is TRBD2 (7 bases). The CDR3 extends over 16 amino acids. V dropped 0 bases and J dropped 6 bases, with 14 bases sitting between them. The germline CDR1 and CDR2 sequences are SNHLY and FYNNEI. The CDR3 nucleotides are TGTGCCAGCAGTGAAGCTGGAGGGGGGGCCCCCGGGGAGCTGTTTTTT. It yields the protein CASSEAGGGAPGELFF.

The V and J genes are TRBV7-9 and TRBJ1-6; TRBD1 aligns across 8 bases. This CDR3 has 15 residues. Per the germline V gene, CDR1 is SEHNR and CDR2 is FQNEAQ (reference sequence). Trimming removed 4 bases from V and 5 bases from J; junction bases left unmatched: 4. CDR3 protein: CASSYRGLDNSPLHF. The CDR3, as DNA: TGTGCCAGCAGCTACAGGGGGTTGGATAATTCACCCCTCCACTTT.

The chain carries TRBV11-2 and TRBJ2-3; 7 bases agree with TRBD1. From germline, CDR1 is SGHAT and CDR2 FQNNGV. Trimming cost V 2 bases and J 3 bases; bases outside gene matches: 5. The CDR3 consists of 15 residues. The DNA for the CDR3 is TGTGCCAGCAGCTTATCGACAGGGATTACAGATACGCAGTATTTT. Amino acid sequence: CASSLSTGITDTQYF.

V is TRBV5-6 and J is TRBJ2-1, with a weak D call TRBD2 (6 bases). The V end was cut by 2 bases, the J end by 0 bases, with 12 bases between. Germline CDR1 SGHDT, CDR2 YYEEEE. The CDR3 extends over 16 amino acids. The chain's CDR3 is CASSFSSAGSYNEQFF. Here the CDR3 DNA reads TGTGCCAGCAGCTTCTCTAGCGCGGGCTCCTACAATGAGCAGTTCTTC. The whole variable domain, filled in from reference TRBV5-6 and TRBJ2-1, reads DAGVTQSPTHLIKTRGQQVTLRCSPKSGHDTVSWYQQALGQGPQFIFQYYEEEERQRGNFPDRFSGHQFPNYSSELNVNALLLGDSALYLCASSFSSAGSYNEQFFGPGTRLTVL.

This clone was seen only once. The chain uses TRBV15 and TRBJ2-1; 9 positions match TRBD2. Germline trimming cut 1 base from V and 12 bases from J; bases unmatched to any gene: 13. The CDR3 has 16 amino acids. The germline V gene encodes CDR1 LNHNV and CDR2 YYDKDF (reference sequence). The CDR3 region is CATSRGRAGGFRGQFF. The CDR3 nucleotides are TGTGCCACCAGCAGAGGACGAGCGGGGGGTTTTCGAGGGCAGTTCTTC.

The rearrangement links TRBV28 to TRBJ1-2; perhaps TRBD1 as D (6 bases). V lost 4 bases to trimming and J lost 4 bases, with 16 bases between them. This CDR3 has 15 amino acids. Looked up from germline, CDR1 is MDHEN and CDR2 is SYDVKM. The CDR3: CASSSQRPTGYGYTF. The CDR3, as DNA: TGTGCCAGCAGTTCTCAGCGTCCGACAGGCTATGGCTACACCTTC.

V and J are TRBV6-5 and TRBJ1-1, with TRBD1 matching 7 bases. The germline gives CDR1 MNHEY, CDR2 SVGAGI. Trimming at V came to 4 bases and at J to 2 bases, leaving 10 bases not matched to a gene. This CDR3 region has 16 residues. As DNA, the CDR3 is TGTGCCAGCAGTTTTCATCGGACAGGCTCCAACACTGAAGCTTTCTTT. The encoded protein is CASSFHRTGSNTEAFF.

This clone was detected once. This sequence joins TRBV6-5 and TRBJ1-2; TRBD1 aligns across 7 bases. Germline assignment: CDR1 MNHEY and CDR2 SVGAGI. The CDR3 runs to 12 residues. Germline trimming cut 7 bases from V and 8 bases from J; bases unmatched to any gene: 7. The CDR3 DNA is TGTGCCAGCACCATTGACAGGGAGGGCTACACCTTC. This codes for CASTIDREGYTF.

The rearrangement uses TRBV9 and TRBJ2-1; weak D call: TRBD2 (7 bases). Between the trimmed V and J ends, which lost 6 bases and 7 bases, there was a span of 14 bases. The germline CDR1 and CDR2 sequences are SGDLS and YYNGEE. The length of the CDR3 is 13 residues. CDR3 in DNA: TGTGCCAGCACTGGCGGGGGCCTGAATGAGCAGTTCTTC. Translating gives CASTGGGLNEQFF.

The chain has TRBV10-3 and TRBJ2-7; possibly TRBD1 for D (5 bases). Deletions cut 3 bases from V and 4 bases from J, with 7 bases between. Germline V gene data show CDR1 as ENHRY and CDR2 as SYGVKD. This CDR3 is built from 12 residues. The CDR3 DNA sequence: TGTGCCATCAGTGAAGGGGAATACGAGCAGTACTTC. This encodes CAISEGEYEQYF.

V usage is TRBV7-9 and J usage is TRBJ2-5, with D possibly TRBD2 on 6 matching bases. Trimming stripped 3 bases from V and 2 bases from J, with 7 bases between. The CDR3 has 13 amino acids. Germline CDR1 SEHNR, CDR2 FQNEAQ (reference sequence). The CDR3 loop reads CASSFAGQETQYF. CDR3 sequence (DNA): TGTGCCAGCAGCTTTGCGGGGCAAGAGACCCAGTACTTC. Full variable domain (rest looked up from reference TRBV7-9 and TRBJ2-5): DTGVSQNPRHKITKRGQNVTFRCDPISEHNRLYWYRQTLGQGPEFLTYFQNEAQLEKSRLLSDRFSAERPKGSFSTLEIQRTEQGDSAMYLCASSFAGQETQYFGPGTRLLVL.

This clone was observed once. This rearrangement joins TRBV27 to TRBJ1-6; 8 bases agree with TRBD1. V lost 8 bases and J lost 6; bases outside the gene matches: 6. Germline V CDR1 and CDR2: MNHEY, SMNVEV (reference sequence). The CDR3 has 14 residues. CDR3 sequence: CASWSDRGNSPLHF. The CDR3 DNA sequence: TGTGCCAGCTGGAGTGACAGGGGTAATTCACCCCTCCACTTT.

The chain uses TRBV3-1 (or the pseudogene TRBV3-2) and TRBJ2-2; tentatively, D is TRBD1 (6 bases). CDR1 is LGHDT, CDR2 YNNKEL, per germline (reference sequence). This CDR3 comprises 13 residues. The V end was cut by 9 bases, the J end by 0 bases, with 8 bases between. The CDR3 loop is CASRQANTGELFF. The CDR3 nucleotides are TGTGCCAGTCGACAGGCGAACACCGGGGAGCTGTTTTTT.